This is a list of T cell receptor beta chains from one sample in a study of blood T cells in healthy people across ages. Each CDR3 protein is one row after TCRdb ran MiXCR on the 5' RACE reads. The table records roughly 550,000 distinct CDR3 sequences, about 24% of them present only once. A further study also used this sample, focusing on T cells of mothers and their children.

The sample consisted of blood. All receptors come from a boy younger than 18 in good health. Both conserved end residues are part of each CDR3. A D gene is named only where the DNA matches it firmly. The size of a clone is reported for some rows only, either as once, few or many, or as a class for expanded clones.

length: 16
size: few
V: TRBV14
D: NA
J: TRBJ2-3
CDR3: CASSPQSWGLTDTQYF
DNA: TGTGCCAGCAGCCCCCAATCGTGGGGCCTCACAGATACGCAGTATTTT

length: 13
size: NA
V: TRBV6-5
D: NA
J: TRBJ1-2
CDR3: CASRIQPGGGYTF
DNA: TGTGCCAGCAGGATACAGCCCGGGGGGGGCTACACCTTC

length: 13
size: few
V: TRBV14
D: NA
J: TRBJ1-6
CDR3: CASSQDLSSPLHF
DNA: TGTGCCAGCAGCCAAGATCTTAGCTCACCCCTCCACTTT

length: 16
size: NA
V: TRBV7-2
D: NA
J: TRBJ2-4
CDR3: CASSLDLRGAINIQYF
DNA: TGTGCCAGCAGCTTAGATTTGCGAGGGGCTATAAACATTCAGTACTTC

length: 17
size: few
V: TRBV9
D: TRBD2
J: TRBJ2-5
CDR3: CASSRVGVAGRQETQYF
DNA: TGTGCCAGCAGCAGGGTGGGAGTAGCGGGACGGCAAGAGACCCAGTACTTC

length: 16
size: NA
V: TRBV7-2
D: NA
J: TRBJ1-1
CDR3: CASSSTTGGGGTEAFF
DNA: TGTGCCAGCAGCTCAACCACTGGGGGGGGAGGCACTGAAGCTTTCTTT

length: 12
size: few
V: TRBV4-2
D: NA
J: TRBJ1-1
CDR3: CASSQEDMKAFF
DNA: TGTGCCAGCAGCCAAGAAGATATGAAAGCTTTCTTT

length: 14
size: few
V: TRBV7-8
D: NA
J: TRBJ1-5
CDR3: CASRRGAGNQPQHF
DNA: TGTGCCAGCAGGAGGGGGGCGGGCAATCAGCCCCAGCATTTT

length: 11
size: NA
V: TRBV15
D: TRBD1
J: TRBJ1-3
CDR3: CATRRQGEAEF
DNA: TGTGCCACCAGAAGACAGGGAGAAGCGGAGTTT

length: 12
size: few
V: TRBV30
D: TRBD2
J: TRBJ2-7
CDR3: CAWSPGGVEQYF
DNA: TGTGCCTGGAGCCCGGGGGGGGTCGAGCAGTACTTC

length: 14
size: few
V: TRBV7-9
D: NA
J: TRBJ2-7
CDR3: CASSPHSRPYEQYF
DNA: TGTGCCAGCAGCCCCCACAGTAGACCGTACGAGCAGTACTTC

length: 14
size: many
V: TRBV14
D: NA
J: TRBJ2-5
CDR3: CASSQDLVQETQYF
DNA: TGTGCCAGCAGCCAAGATCTTGTCCAAGAGACCCAGTACTTC

length: 14
size: NA
V: TRBV20-1
D: TRBD2
J: TRBJ2-5
CDR3: CSARGLADQETQYF
DNA: TGCAGTGCTAGGGGTCTAGCGGACCAAGAGACCCAGTACTTC

length: 15
size: NA
V: TRBV28
D: NA
J: TRBJ1-6
CDR3: CASSANGHSNSPLHF
DNA: TGTGCCAGCAGTGCAAATGGTCATTCGAATTCACCCCTCCACTTT

length: 12
size: NA
V: TRBV5-2
D: NA
J: TRBJ2-7
CDR3: CASKGREDEQYF
DNA: TGTGCCAGCAAAGGCAGGGAGGACGAGCAGTACTTC

length: 18
size: NA
V: TRBV18
D: TRBD2
J: TRBJ2-1
CDR3: CASSPSPVGAGLYNEQFF
DNA: TGTGCCAGCTCACCAAGCCCCGTTGGAGCGGGGCTCTACAATGAGCAGTTCTTC

length: 15
size: NA
V: TRBV6-2/TRBV6-3
D: TRBD2
J: TRBJ2-3
CDR3: CASSFLGLAGVTQYF
DNA: TGTGCCAGCAGCTTCCTGGGACTAGCGGGAGTTACGCAGTATTTT

length: 12
size: few
V: TRBV5-4
D: NA
J: TRBJ2-1
CDR3: CASSWSGSEQFF
DNA: TGTGCCAGCAGCTGGTCCGGATCTGAGCAGTTCTTC

length: 15
size: NA
V: TRBV13
D: NA
J: TRBJ1-1
CDR3: CASSSNEGLNTEAFF
DNA: TGTGCCAGCAGCTCGAATGAGGGACTGAACACTGAAGCTTTCTTT

length: 13
size: few
V: TRBV27
D: NA
J: TRBJ1-5
CDR3: CASSLRVNQPQHF
DNA: TGTGCCAGCAGTTTACGGGTCAATCAGCCCCAGCATTTT